The 30 T cell receptor beta chains below come from one sample, sequenced in a study of T cell responses to AZD1222 COVID-19 vaccine. Libraries were prepared by immunoSEQ multiplex PCR; TCRdb keeps only in-frame clonotypes and omits some of them. Of about 140,000 clones listed, roughly 92% are singletons. The source was peripheral blood, collected on day 0 of AZD1222 vaccination. The receptors here all came from an adult in good health.

The J gene is TRBJ2-7, the V gene TRBV5-8; 7 nucleotides match TRBD1. Germline-derived CDR1 and CDR2 are SGHTS and YDEGEE. This CDR3 is built from 15 residues. The J segment lost 3 bases and the V segment lost 2 bases, leaving 8 bases of the junction unmatched. The CDR3 region has the DNA TGTGCCAGCAGCTTAGGGACAGCTTCCTTCTACGAGCAGTACTTC. Translated: CASSLGTASFYEQYF.

This clone was found a few times. The V and J genes are TRBV6-6 and TRBJ2-7, with D hard to call. Germline assignment: CDR1 MNHNY and CDR2 SVGAGI (reference sequence). The CDR3 consists of 14 residues. The V gene lost 2 bases and the J gene lost 1 base, with 9 bases spanning the gap. CDR3 loop: CASSYTRQSYEQYF. CDR3 nucleotide sequence: TGTGCCAGCAGTTACACTCGTCAATCCTACGAGCAGTACTTC.

The chain recombines TRBV28 with TRBJ2-3, with D possibly matching TRBD2 (5 bases). The CDR3 extends over 13 amino acids. CDR1 is MDHEN and CDR2 is SYDVKM in the germline V gene. V gave up 10 bases and J gave up 8 bases, with 19 bases separating them. CDR3 residues: CATTGSGLGTQYF. CDR3 sequence (DNA): TGTGCCACCACGGGGAGCGGTCTAGGTACGCAGTATTTT.

This chain joins TRBV28 and TRBJ1-6; possible D gene TRBD1, 5 bases. The ends were cut back, 6 bases at V and 10 bases at J, with 16 bases in the middle. Germline CDR1 and CDR2: MDHEN and SYDVKM. The CDR3 loop spans 14 amino acids. The CDR3 nucleotides read TGTGCCAGCAGCAAGGTGGACATAGGGTCACCCCTCCACTTT. It codes for CASSKVDIGSPLHF.

In its sample, this clone was seen a few times. The chain employs TRBV29-1 and TRBJ1-2; tentative D call: TRBD1 (5 bases). The germline gives CDR1 SQVTM, CDR2 ANQGSEA. V lost 7 bases to trimming and J lost 1 base, with 7 bases between them. This CDR3 has 11 amino acids. This CDR3 is CSDQGNYGYTF. In nucleotides, the CDR3 is TGCAGCGATCAGGGTAACTATGGCTACACCTTC.

This clone came up a few times. The chain combines TRBV27 with TRBJ2-5; 8 bases align to TRBD1. Germline-derived CDR1 and CDR2 are MNHEY and SMNVEV (reference sequence). The CDR3 is made up of 17 amino acids. The trim removed 5 bases at V and 2 bases at J, leaving 13 bases unmatched. The CDR3 region has the DNA TGTGCCAGCAGTCCAGGACAGGGTTCTAATCAACAAGAGACCCAGTACTTC. This encodes CASSPGQGSNQQETQYF.

The chain joins TRBV21-1 to TRBJ1-5. TRBV21-1 is a pseudogene. The CDR3 has 18 amino acids. CDR3 amino acids: CASSKRGAARSGNQPQHF. CDR3 coding DNA: TGTGCCAGCAGCAAACGAGGGGCGGCACGATCTGGCAATCAGCCCCAGCATTTT.

Comments on this clone: The same CDR3 also results from other DNA sequences found in this sample. V gene TRBV3-1 (or the pseudogene TRBV3-2) combines with J gene TRBJ1-1; D remains unclear. The length of the CDR3 is 11 residues. The germline gives CDR1 LGHDT, CDR2 YNNKEL (reference sequence). V lost 0 bases, J lost 8 bases, and 4 bases lay in between. The CDR3 coding sequence is TGTGCCAGCAGCCAAGAACGCGAAGCTTTCTTT. Translation: CASSQEREAFF.

The CDR3 sequence is CASSVVAGDTDTQYF. DNA of the CDR3: TGTGCCAGCAGCGTAGTTGCGGGGGACACAGATACGCAGTATTTT. The chain recombines TRBV9 with TRBJ2-3, with 7 bases identical to TRBD2. The CDR3 extends over 15 amino acids. Losses at the gene ends were 0 bases for V and 2 bases for J; bases not matched to a gene: 3. Germline loops: CDR1 SGDLS, CDR2 YYNGEE.

This chain connects TRBV5-1 to TRBJ2-2, with 7 bases lining up with TRBD1. CDR1 is SGHRS and CDR2 is YFSETQ in the germline V gene. V lost 5 bases and J lost 4; bases outside the gene matches: 11. This CDR3 has 16 residues. The CDR3 sequence: CASRKDRAGVTGELFF. The CDR3 DNA sequence: TGCGCCAGCAGGAAAGACAGGGCCGGGGTCACCGGGGAGCTGTTTTTT.

Comments on this clone: Other nucleotide sequences from this sample produce the same CDR3. The chain employs TRBV5-1 and TRBJ2-7, with D possibly matching TRBD2 (6 bases). The CDR3 is made up of 15 amino acids. Trimming removed 0 bases at V and 0 bases at J, with 10 bases between. The V gene's germline CDR1 is SGHRS and CDR2 YFSETQ. CDR3 sequence: CASSLAAGSSYEQYF. For the CDR3, the DNA is TGCGCCAGCAGCTTGGCGGCGGGAAGCTCCTACGAGCAGTACTTC.

This chain links TRBV6-5 with TRBJ2-7, with a weak D call TRBD1 (7 bases). The V gene's germline CDR1 is MNHEY and CDR2 SVGAGI. With 7 bases removed from V and 0 bases from J, the gap between germline ends came to 16 bases. The CDR3 totals 15 residues. The CDR3 DNA reads TGTGCCAGCACCTTACCGGAGGGGGCCTCCTACGAGCAGTACTTC. Amino acid sequence: CASTLPEGASYEQYF.

This chain uses TRBV28 with TRBJ2-3, with TRBD2 matching over 8 bases. V gave up 3 bases and J gave up 2 bases; unmatched junction bases: 7. This CDR3 spans 16 amino acids. The germline CDR1 and CDR2 sequences are MDHEN and SYDVKM. The CDR3 DNA is TGTGCCAGCAGTTTTACGGGAGGGCCGGTCACAGATACGCAGTATTTT. This encodes CASSFTGGPVTDTQYF.

The chain couples TRBV28 to TRBJ2-7; 10 bases fit TRBD2. The CDR3 length is 15 residues. The trim removed 4 bases at V and 6 bases at J, leaving 9 bases unmatched. The germline V gene encodes CDR1 MDHEN and CDR2 SYDVKM. In nucleotides, the CDR3 is TGTGCCAGCAGTTCTCGGACTAGCGGTAGGGGCGAGCAGTACTTC. Its translation: CASSSRTSGRGEQYF.

The V and J genes are TRBV7-2 and TRBJ2-7; TRBD1 matches at 12 bases. From germline, CDR1 is SGHTA and CDR2 FQGNSA. The junction had 12 bases not matched to a gene; V was cut back by 5 bases and J by 7 bases. The CDR3 is 16 residues long. The CDR3, as DNA: TGTGCCAGCAGCATAGGGGGACAGGGGGCCTCCTCGGAGCAGTACTTC. Its protein product is CASSIGGQGASSEQYF.

This chain links TRBV11-2 with TRBJ1-2; tentatively, D is TRBD1 (6 bases). V was trimmed by 5 bases and J by 7 bases, leaving 17 bases between them. Germline V lookup: CDR1 SGHAT, CDR2 FQNNGV. The CDR3 length is 14 residues. The CDR3 DNA reads TGTGCCAGCAGCACAGACAGTAGGGGGTCTGGCTACACCTTC. Protein: CASSTDSRGSGYTF.

The CDR3 coding sequence is TGCGCCAGCAGCCCAGGCCTAGCCTTACAAGAGACCCAGTACTTC. Amino acids: CASSPGLALQETQYF. This sequence joins TRBV5-1 and TRBJ2-5, with a weak D call TRBD2 (5 bases). V lost 4 bases to trimming and J lost 2 bases, with 15 bases between them. The CDR3 has 15 residues. Germline-derived CDR1 and CDR2 are SGHRS and YFSETQ.

V is TRBV5-1 and J is TRBJ2-2; 8 bases are shared with TRBD2. V gave up 7 bases and J gave up 6 bases; unmatched junction bases: 5. This CDR3 contains 13 residues. Germline V gives CDR1 SGHRS, CDR2 YFSETQ. The CDR3 coding sequence is TGCGCCAGCTCTCGCGGGGGGCCCGGGGAGCTGTTTTTT. This encodes CASSRGGPGELFF.

CDR3 sequence: CASSFLRAGGPYF. The CDR3 nucleotides are TGTGCCAGCAGTTTCTTGCGGGCGGGAGGGCCCTATTTT. The chain is built from TRBV28 and TRBJ2-3, with TRBD2 matching 9 bases. The germline gives CDR1 MDHEN, CDR2 SYDVKM. The CDR3 has 13 residues. Trimming cost V 3 bases and J 15 bases; bases outside gene matches: 10.

This chain uses TRBV6-5 with TRBJ1-3; 8 bases are shared with TRBD1. The J segment lost 0 bases and the V segment lost 5 bases, leaving 3 bases of the junction unmatched. Per germline, CDR1 MNHEY and CDR2 SVGAGI. This CDR3 spans 15 amino acids. CDR3 DNA: TGTGCCAGCAGTAGGGGGACAGGCTCTGGAAACACCATATATTTT. This encodes CASSRGTGSGNTIYF.

The V gene is TRBV27, the J gene TRBJ2-7; perhaps TRBD2 as D (6 bases). V was pared by 6 bases and J by 0 bases, with 15 bases between. Germline V lookup: CDR1 MNHEY, CDR2 SMNVEV (reference sequence). This CDR3 is built from 15 residues. The CDR3 DNA reads TGTGCCAGCAGCCCTCTCTCCGGGAGCTCCTACGAGCAGTACTTC. Translating it yields CASSPLSGSSYEQYF.

The chain uses TRBV27 and TRBJ1-2; no reliable D call. Germline CDR1 reads MNHEY; CDR2 reads SMNVEV (reference sequence). This CDR3 contains 14 residues. Trimming pared 6 bases from V and 2 bases from J, leaving 13 bases between. The CDR3 region is CASRQEGRNYGYTF. Written as DNA, the CDR3 is TGTGCCAGCAGGCAAGAGGGCAGAAACTATGGCTACACCTTC.

The chain uses TRBV19 and TRBJ1-4, with D perhaps matching TRBD1 (6 bases). CDR1 and CDR2 from the germline V gene are LNHDA and SQIVND (reference sequence). The CDR3 spans 12 residues. V lost 6 bases and J 8 bases, leaving 10 bases between the germline ends. CDR3 sequence: CASRQGGEKLFF. CDR3 DNA: TGTGCCAGTAGACAGGGTGGAGAAAAACTGTTTTTT.

This chain joins TRBV2 and TRBJ2-7; TRBD1 matches 11 bases. J lost 2 bases, V lost 3 bases, and 6 bases had no gene match. CDR1 is SNHLY and CDR2 is FYNNEI in the germline V gene. The CDR3 has 16 residues. CDR3 DNA sequence: TGTGCCAGCAGTGATGTTTTGGACAGGGGGCCCTACGAGCAGTACTTC. Translating it yields CASSDVLDRGPYEQYF.

The genes are TRBV29-1 and TRBJ2-7, with 11 nucleotides matching TRBD2. V shed 5 bases, J shed 3 bases, and the junction held 3 bases outside the gene matches. In germline, CDR1 is SQVTM, CDR2 ANQGSEA. The length of the CDR3 is 13 residues. As DNA, the CDR3 is TGCAGCGTTAGACTAGCGGGACGCTACGAGCAGTACTTC. It codes for CSVRLAGRYEQYF.

The chain has TRBV2 and TRBJ2-1, with a possible D match to TRBD1 (6 bases). The CDR3 loop spans 14 amino acids. V was trimmed by 7 bases and J by 2 bases, leaving 12 bases between them. CDR1 SNHLY and CDR2 FYNNEI come from the germline V gene. This CDR3 reads CASMARDTYNEQFF. The CDR3 nucleotides are TGTGCCAGCATGGCCCGGGACACCTACAATGAGCAGTTCTTC.

The V gene is TRBV28, the J gene TRBJ1-1; 11 nucleotides align to TRBD1. CDR1 and CDR2 (germline): MDHEN, SYDVKM. This CDR3 region has 20 residues. After removal of 5 bases from V and 4 bases from J, the junction contained 21 bases not matched to a gene. This CDR3 is CASSAFPRFGQGAGPTEAFF. Written as DNA, the CDR3 is TGTGCCAGCAGTGCCTTCCCCCGGTTCGGACAGGGGGCCGGGCCCACTGAAGCTTTCTTT.

V and J are TRBV28 and TRBJ2-3; 9 bases fit TRBD2. V shed 7 bases, J shed 2 bases, and the junction held 4 bases outside the gene matches. This CDR3 has 14 amino acids. CDR1 and CDR2 from the germline V gene are MDHEN and SYDVKM. CDR3 loop: CASTIAGDTDTQYF. CDR3 sequence (DNA): TGTGCCAGCACTATAGCGGGAGACACAGATACGCAGTATTTT.

The chain has TRBV24-1 and TRBJ1-4; weak D call: TRBD1 (5 bases). V lost 3 bases to trimming and J lost 6 bases, with 7 bases between them. CDR3 size: 13 residues. Germline CDR1 is KGHDR and CDR2 is SFDVKD. CDR3 nucleotides: TGTGCCACCAGTGATCCGGGACATGAAAAACTGTTTTTT. Protein sequence: CATSDPGHEKLFF.

The table lists this clone with a count of one. CDR3 amino acids: CASSQGGLFYGYTF. The CDR3 nucleotides are TGCGCCAGCAGCCAAGGGGGTTTATTCTATGGCTACACCTTC. The chain is built from TRBV4-1 and TRBJ1-2, with D hard to call. V gave up 1 base and J gave up 4 bases, with 10 bases separating them. The CDR3 is made up of 14 amino acids. Per germline, CDR1 MGHRA and CDR2 YSYEKL.